This entry is about one TCR beta chain. This clonotype was counted many times. No antigen is known for it. The input lacks base qualities; no much larger clone sits a single base away. This entry comes from a study of human T cells and chemical hapten exposure (dated by TCRdb to the early 2020s). Regarding the research as a whole: For sensitization, 2% DPC in acetone was applied to a roughly 2 cm by roughly 2 cm area of upper inner arm skin. Throughout the roughly 24-week study period, patients were also given weekly therapeutic DPC doses on the scalp. Patch testing was done on the upper back using Finn chambers containing 0.01% DPC, and results were scored after 6 days according to International Contact Dermatitis Research Group standards. Alopecia areata with under or over 50% scalp involvement, alopecia totalis and alopecia universalis were represented in the patient cohort, which was mostly female. Libraries were pooled for sequencing, and per-sample TCR yields varied mainly because of small differences in library volumes within the pool. The study tracked peripheral blood TCR repertoire changes in vivo during primary and secondary sensitization to the hapten diphenylcyclopropenone (DPC) in alopecia patients. Blood samples were taken from patients before sensitization (week 0) and at 2, 6 and about 24 weeks after DPC sensitization. Under 30 alopecia patients gave blood for TCR sequencing at one to four time points (pre-sensitization, 2, 6 and 24 weeks). Results the study describes overall, beyond this receptor: The number of PT1 expanded TCRs positively correlated with patch test score, significant at thresholds 8, 16 and 32 but not 4. All patients had alopecia, a presumed autoimmune disease, so their immune response might differ from that of healthy individuals. Significantly more large CDR3 similarity clusters were formed by expanded TCRs than by pre-sensitization or healthy control sets, consistent with antigen-driven responses. Repeated subsampling changed both the strength of the expansion versus patch-test correlation and the threshold at which the correlation became significant. No change with DPC sensitization was found in the number of TCRs above 1 in 1000 frequency, and no evidence of global repertoire structure alterations was found.

Libraries were constructed by RACE. These reads were obtained on a NextSeq 500. Library preparation attached unique molecular identifiers to individual cDNA molecules for quantitative, reproducible TCR counting. Each blood RNA sample was used to sequence both TCR alpha and TCR beta chains. The study's processing was this. The median number of TCRs per sample was over 95,000, ranging from roughly 20,000 to 700,000. The Decombinator software suite was used to annotate V, J and CDR3 in the TCR reads. Every sample was subsampled to the same number of TCRs (28,000) for the PS versus PT1 abundance plots. TCRs were defined as expanded if absent before sensitization and observed at least eight times at the 2-week time point. The public reads were run again by TCRdb, first through fastp at Q25 and then through MiXCR, and only productive beta chains were kept. Merged by CDR3 protein, the rows form single entries marked with the most common genes and DNA. In this record, the V and J calls reflect TCRdb's handling and not the investigators' own analysis. A total of a few hundred thousand distinct CDR3 sequences appear in this sample, around 6% of them only once. Of the sample, under 7% is held by the ten largest clones.

The sample's time point label, in plain terms: patch test 2, 6 weeks after DPC sensitization. The treatment or condition label for this specimen denotes: therapeutic diphenylcyclopropenone sensitization with weekly scalp DPC. At every patch-test visit, the blood draw took place before the patch test was put on. Patients were considered eligible if aged 18 to 70, diagnosed with alopecia and deemed suitable for DPC therapy, and patients were excluded if pregnant. Total RNA was isolated from unfractionated whole blood collected in Tempus Blood RNA tubes. Sequences were derived from whole blood, sampled in connection with sensitization to the hapten diphenylcyclopropenone (DPC). The receptor comes from a woman younger than 30 with alopecia areata. Some clones in this sample may be carry-over from other donors' samples.

The nucleotide sequence reads as follows: TGTGCCAGCAGTTCAGGGGGAGTGAATTCACCCCTCCACTTT. It specifies CASSSGGVNSPLHF. The V and J segments used are TRBV27 and TRBJ1-6; the junction holds 7 bases that match TRBD1. V and J are trimmed by 4 bases and 7 bases, and the gene matches miss 4 bases of the junction. Per the germline V gene (reference sequence), MNHEY is the CDR1 and SMNVEV is the CDR2. Taken from cysteine to phenylalanine, the CDR3 has 14 residues. Of the read, only the CDR3 DNA is kept; its 42 bases are in frame from base 1.